These 4 T cell receptor beta chains came from one sample sequenced in a study of response to subunit inactivated influenza vaccine (dated by TCRdb to 2017 to 2018). This specimen's time point label, per the study, means: more than 35 days after influenza vaccine administration. The protocol used for the library was RT-PCR. TCRdb lists the instrument as Illumina HiSeq 2500. TCRdb reprocessing: public reads trimmed at Q25 with fastp, clones called with MiXCR, in-frame beta chains kept. For every CDR3 protein sequence, its rows merge into one entry that carries the most common genes and DNA. The sample contains over 400,000 distinct CDR3 sequences, 13% of them found a single time. The biggest ten clones account for around 12% of the sample. Here the sequenced sample was PBMCs from blood, taken 40 to 50 days after vaccination. The origin of the receptors is a man aged 45-65 years who received an inactivated influenza vaccine. Donor details come from another sample of the same person, matched by shared clones.

This clonotype showed up just a few times. The chain uses TRBV6-2 or TRBV6-3 and TRBJ2-7; possibly TRBD2 for D (7 bases). Germline V gene lookup returns CDR1 MNHEY and CDR2 SVGEGT. This CDR3 has 14 residues. The germline V and J ends were trimmed by 6 bases and 4 bases, with 16 bases remaining between them. CDR3 coding DNA: TGTGCCAGCAGGTACCGGGGGGCGCGTTACGAGCAGTACTTC. Translating it yields CASRYRGARYEQYF.

The chain has TRBV4-3 and TRBJ2-7; 9 positions match TRBD1. Germline V gives CDR1 LGHNA, CDR2 YSLEER. This CDR3 comprises 14 residues. The V gene end was trimmed by 5 bases and the J gene end by 3 bases; junction bases not matched to a gene: 5. The chain's CDR3 is CASSFRTGDYEQYF. CDR3 DNA: TGCGCCAGCAGCTTCCGGACAGGGGACTACGAGCAGTACTTC.

This chain joins TRBV7-2 and TRBJ1-2; D might be TRBD1 (6 bases). Trimming removed 7 bases from V and 1 base from J, with 13 bases in between. The CDR3 is 14 residues long. Germline V lookup: CDR1 SGHTA, CDR2 FQGNSA. CDR3 region: CASTPTGNNYGYTF. The CDR3 DNA reads as TGTGCCAGCACCCCGACAGGAAATAACTATGGCTACACCTTC.

The chain is built from TRBV18 and TRBJ2-1, with TRBD1 identical over 8 bases. The germline gives CDR1 KGHSH, CDR2 LQKENI. The CDR3 spans 14 residues. V gave up 3 bases and J gave up 6 bases; unmatched junction bases: 4. This CDR3 reads CASSPAGTGNEQFF. DNA for the CDR3: TGTGCCAGCTCACCCGCCGGGACAGGCAATGAGCAGTTCTTC.